Shown below are 30 T cell receptor beta chains from a single sample sequenced in a study of CD8 T cells in Susac syndrome. Random hexamers were used to reverse transcribe an amount of roughly 0.5 to 1 ug RNA. Using its own MiXCR run on the immunoSEQ multiplex PCR reads, TCRdb lists one record per CDR3 protein. The sample comprises 150,000 to 200,000 distinct CDR3 sequences, around 94% of which are singletons, and 0.1% to 0.12% rests with the top ten. The material sequenced was CD4+ T cells from PBMCs. The source of these receptors is a human donor with Susac syndrome.

V gene TRBV6-2 or TRBV6-3 combines with J gene TRBJ1-2; D gene unclear. This CDR3 has 13 residues. Trimming left V 2 bases short and J 7 bases short, with 11 bases between. The germline V gene has CDR1 MNHEY and CDR2 SVGEGT. The CDR3 loop reads CASSYRGIFGYTF. The CDR3 nucleotides are TGTGCCAGCAGTTACCGGGGAATATTTGGCTACACCTTC.

The V call is TRBV4-2, the J call TRBJ1-3; 7 positions match TRBD1. J was trimmed by 2 bases and V by 6 bases; bases with no gene match: 1. This CDR3 is built from 13 residues. Germline V gene sequence: CDR1 LGHNA, CDR2 YNFKEQ. CDR3 bases: TGTGCCAGCAGGGGGACAGCTGGAAACACCATATATTTT. It encodes CASRGTAGNTIYF.

This clonotype was observed a single time. The rearrangement joins TRBV30 to TRBJ2-2; perhaps TRBD2 as D (7 bases). CDR1 and CDR2 from the germline V gene are GTSNPN and SVGIG (reference sequence). Trimming shortened V by 3 bases and J by 4 bases, and 18 bases separated the two germline ends. The CDR3 extends over 16 amino acids. The CDR3 spells CAWSPLGGQSTGELFF. CDR3 sequence (DNA): TGTGCCTGGAGCCCTTTGGGGGGGCAGTCCACCGGGGAGCTGTTTTTT.

The V call is TRBV20-1, the J call TRBJ2-7; 10 bases map to TRBD2. Germline V gives CDR1 DFQATT, CDR2 SNEGSKA (reference sequence). This CDR3 spans 13 amino acids. V shed 4 bases, J shed 3 bases, and the junction held 3 bases outside the gene matches. CDR3 loop: CSAMASGGYEQYF. The CDR3 DNA is TGCAGTGCTATGGCTAGCGGGGGCTACGAGCAGTACTTC.

The chain links TRBV20-1 to TRBJ1-1; D call uncertain. Germline loops: CDR1 DFQATT, CDR2 SNEGSKA (reference sequence). The V gene lost 2 bases and the J gene lost 0 bases, with 13 bases spanning the gap. This CDR3 is 15 amino acids long. The CDR3 is CSARQHQAVNTEAFF. The DNA for the CDR3 is TGCAGTGCTAGACAGCACCAGGCCGTGAACACTGAAGCTTTCTTT.

This clonotype has just one count. The gene calls are TRBV9 and TRBJ1-2; 10 bases are a match to TRBD1. Germline V gives CDR1 SGDLS, CDR2 YYNGEE. The CDR3 loop spans 14 amino acids. Germline trimming cut 1 base from V and 6 bases from J; bases unmatched to any gene: 3. This CDR3 is CASSVRGQGNGYTF. The CDR3 nucleotides are TGTGCCAGCAGCGTAAGGGGACAGGGGAATGGCTACACCTTC.

This chain joins TRBV25-1 and TRBJ2-3; D unclear. CDR1 and CDR2 from the germline V gene are MGHDK and SYGVNS. Trimming stripped 7 bases from V and 0 bases from J, with 8 bases between. The CDR3 loop spans 13 amino acids. CDR3 sequence (DNA): TGTGCCAGCAAGAAGCCCAGCACAGATACGCAGTATTTT. It codes for CASKKPSTDTQYF.

The chain recombines TRBV12-3 or TRBV12-4 with TRBJ2-1, with unresolved D. The V gene lost 1 base and the J gene lost 7 bases, with 11 bases spanning the gap. This CDR3 has 14 residues. CDR3: CASSLDPKRNEQFF. Written as DNA, the CDR3 is TGTGCCAGCAGTTTAGATCCTAAGAGGAATGAGCAGTTCTTC.

The chain links TRBV7-2 to TRBJ1-4; D is unclear. V was pared by 1 base and J by 0 bases, with 6 bases between. There are 15 residues in the CDR3. Germline CDR1 reads SGHTA; CDR2 reads FQGNSA. CDR3 DNA sequence: TGTGCCAGCAGCTTAGGTGGCACAACTAATGAAAAACTGTTTTTT. Its protein product is CASSLGGTTNEKLFF.

The chain links TRBV6-4 to TRBJ2-3; D remains ambiguous. In germline, CDR1 is MRHNA, CDR2 SNTAGT. V shed 11 bases and J shed 8 bases, with 32 bases lying between them. The CDR3 consists of 17 residues. The CDR3 DNA reads as TGTGCCGCAATCCTATTAGGACCTGGAGCCGGTGACGGTACGCAGTATTTT. Translating gives CAAILLGPGAGDGTQYF.

The chain is built from TRBV18 and TRBJ1-6; D remains ambiguous. V was clipped by 1 base and J by 8 bases, with 6 bases between them. Germline V gene lookup returns CDR1 KGHSH and CDR2 LQKENI. The CDR3 sequence is 13 residues long. The CDR3 region has the DNA TGTGCCAGCTCACCACTCCAGGATTCACCCCTCCACTTT. This sequence encodes CASSPLQDSPLHF.

V and J are TRBV4-3 and TRBJ1-5; the match to TRBD1 covers 7 bases. CDR1 and CDR2 (germline): LGHNA, YSLEER. The CDR3 loop spans 16 amino acids. V lost 4 bases and J lost 4; bases outside the gene matches: 10. In nucleotides, the CDR3 is TGCGCCAGCAGCCGAGAGCCGGGACAGCTTAATCAGCCCCAGCATTTT. It codes for CASSREPGQLNQPQHF.

This clonotype was observed a single time. The chain uses TRBV2 and TRBJ1-6, with 7 bases lining up with TRBD1. Per the germline V gene, CDR1 is SNHLY and CDR2 is FYNNEI. The CDR3 loop spans 13 amino acids. V shed 8 bases and J 4 bases; nucleotides not matched to a gene: 2. The chain's CDR3 is CASGTAYNSPLHF. In DNA, the CDR3 is TGTGCCAGCGGGACAGCTTATAATTCACCCCTCCACTTT.

The gene calls are TRBV19 and TRBJ1-5; 8 nucleotides line up with TRBD1. J lost 9 bases, V lost 4 bases, and 8 bases had no gene match. This CDR3 contains 14 residues. Germline V gene sequence: CDR1 LNHDA, CDR2 SQIVND (reference sequence). The CDR3 protein is CASSTDRGNWPQHF. DNA of the CDR3: TGTGCCAGTAGTACCGACAGGGGCAATTGGCCCCAGCATTTT.

The table lists this clonotype with a count of one. The V call is TRBV12-3 or TRBV12-4, the J call TRBJ2-5; D not resolved. V was clipped by 5 bases and J by 2 bases, with 6 bases between them. This CDR3 has 12 amino acids. CDR3: CASSEQQETQYF. DNA of the CDR3: TGTGCCAGCAGTGAGCAGCAAGAGACCCAGTACTTC.

The sample holds one count of this clonotype. Relative to the germline gene, one junction end is altered; a read error may explain this. V usage is TRBV6-5 and J usage is TRBJ2-7, with 8 bases that match TRBD1. Germline CDR1 and CDR2: MNHEY and SVGAGI. The CDR3 loop spans 15 amino acids. This CDR3 is CASSDSDRESYEQYF. In DNA, the CDR3 is TGTGCCAGCAGTGACTCGGACAGGGAGTCCTACGAGCAGTACTTC.

The chain recombines TRBV9 with TRBJ2-1; D may be TRBD1 (5 bases). CDR3 length: 13 residues. CDR1 is SGDLS, CDR2 YYNGEE, per germline. V was clipped by 1 base and J by 9 bases, with 11 bases between them. CDR3 protein: CASSVSSQGEQFF. In DNA, the CDR3 is TGTGCCAGCAGCGTATCCTCCCAGGGTGAGCAGTTCTTC.

This clonotype was detected only once. V is TRBV9 and J is TRBJ1-2; 7 nucleotides agree with TRBD1. With 3 bases clipped from V and 5 bases from J, the junction kept 10 bases outside the gene matches. The CDR3 is made up of 15 amino acids. Germline V gene data show CDR1 as SGDLS and CDR2 as YYNGEE. The CDR3 nucleotides are TGTGCCAGCAGCGGGGGGCAGGGGGGCTGGTATGGCTACACCTTC. Encoded protein: CASSGGQGGWYGYTF.

The V call is TRBV4-1, the J call TRBJ1-2; D remains unclear. V lost 4 bases, J lost 6 bases, and 15 bases lay in between. Germline V lookup: CDR1 MGHRA, CDR2 YSYEKL. The CDR3 contains 14 residues. CDR3 nucleotides: TGCGCCAGCAGCCCAGTAGGCAGATGGAATGGCTACACCTTC. Translation gives CASSPVGRWNGYTF.

The V gene is TRBV29-1, the J gene TRBJ2-5; 8 bases fit TRBD1. The germline V gene encodes CDR1 SQVTM and CDR2 ANQGSEA. Trimming removed 1 base from V and 0 bases from J; junction bases left unmatched: 4. The length of the CDR3 is 15 residues. Here the CDR3 reads CSVEGGRGHQETQYF. Here the CDR3 DNA reads TGCAGCGTTGAAGGAGGCAGGGGGCACCAAGAGACCCAGTACTTC.

This clonotype was recorded only once. V and J are TRBV2 and TRBJ1-2; D unresolved. The CDR3 totals 12 residues. The germline gives CDR1 SNHLY, CDR2 FYNNEI. With 4 bases removed from V and 12 bases from J, the gap between germline ends came to 15 bases. The CDR3 protein is CASSGRFTLHTF. The CDR3 DNA follows: TGTGCCAGCAGTGGCCGGTTTACGTTACACACCTTC.

The chain carries TRBV20-1 and TRBJ1-2, with D uncertain. Germline loops: CDR1 DFQATT, CDR2 SNEGSKA (reference sequence). CDR3 length equals 13 residues. Trimming shortened V by 7 bases and J by 3 bases, and 15 bases separated the two germline ends. CDR3 residues: CSGTTQTDYGYTF. The CDR3 coding sequence is TGCAGTGGCACTACCCAGACCGACTATGGCTACACCTTC.

The J gene is TRBJ2-3, the V gene TRBV20-1; D gene uncertain. This CDR3 has 15 residues. Germline-derived CDR1 and CDR2 are DFQATT and SNEGSKA (reference sequence). With 6 bases removed from V and 1 base from J, the gap between germline ends came to 17 bases. In DNA form, the CDR3 reads TGCAGTGCCCAAAAGGCTGGATCGGGCACAGATACGCAGTATTTT. It translates to CSAQKAGSGTDTQYF.

Written as DNA, the CDR3 is TGCAGTGCCTCATCCGGGGCACACCCTATGAACACTGAAGCTTTCTTT. This translates into CSASSGAHPMNTEAFF. The J gene is TRBJ1-1, the V gene TRBV20-1; the D gene is possibly TRBD1 (5 bases). Germline CDR1 DFQATT, CDR2 SNEGSKA (reference sequence). Trimming shortened V by 6 bases and J by 0 bases, and 20 bases separated the two germline ends. The CDR3 has 16 residues.

The rearrangement links TRBV18 to TRBJ2-7; D remains ambiguous. Germline CDR1 and CDR2: KGHSH and LQKENI. V was cut by 0 bases and J by 1 base, with 7 bases left in between. The CDR3 covers 14 residues. CDR3 amino acids: CASSPPSLSYEQYF. The CDR3 nucleotides are TGTGCCAGCTCACCACCGTCCCTTTCCTACGAGCAGTACTTC.

The chain joins TRBV12-3 or TRBV12-4 to TRBJ1-5; maybe TRBD1 (5 bases). V shed 5 bases and J shed 4 bases, with 15 bases lying between them. This CDR3 is 15 amino acids long. CDR3 DNA: TGTGCCAGCAGTCCCCGTCAGGGCCAAAATCAGCCCCAGCATTTT. Translated: CASSPRQGQNQPQHF.

The chain links TRBV6-5 to TRBJ2-7; 7 nucleotides match TRBD1. The CDR3 runs to 15 residues. Unmatched junction bases numbered 8, after V lost 6 bases and J lost 0 bases. CDR1 is MNHEY, CDR2 SVGAGI, per germline. The CDR3 coding sequence is TGTGCCAGCAGGAGGACAGGCCGAAGCTCCTACGAGCAGTACTTC. Amino acids: CASRRTGRSSYEQYF.

This sequence joins TRBV20-1 and TRBJ1-2, with D possibly matching TRBD1 (6 bases). This CDR3 region has 12 residues. The V end was cut by 6 bases, the J end by 10 bases, with 18 bases between. CDR1 DFQATT and CDR2 SNEGSKA come from the germline V gene (reference sequence). The CDR3 loop reads CSARDRFKDYTF. The CDR3, as DNA: TGCAGTGCCCGAGACAGGTTCAAGGACTACACCTTC.

This clonotype has only one observation. The CDR3 loop is CSARGTGLNSPLHF. Here the CDR3 DNA reads TGCAGTGCTAGGGGAACAGGACTTAATTCACCCCTCCACTTT. The chain combines TRBV20-1 with TRBJ1-6, with a possible D match to TRBD1 (5 bases). V lost 3 bases and J lost 6, with 12 bases in between. Per the germline V gene, CDR1 is DFQATT and CDR2 is SNEGSKA (reference sequence). The CDR3 extends over 14 amino acids.

The chain joins TRBV6-5 to TRBJ2-5, with TRBD2 matching over 12 bases. Per germline, CDR1 MNHEY and CDR2 SVGAGI. The CDR3 has 20 residues. Germline trimming cut 2 bases from V and 1 base from J; bases unmatched to any gene: 14. The CDR3 DNA sequence: TGTGCCAGCAGTTACACCCTAGGACAGACTAGCGGGGGACCCCAAGAGACCCAGTACTTC. Residues: CASSYTLGQTSGGPQETQYF.